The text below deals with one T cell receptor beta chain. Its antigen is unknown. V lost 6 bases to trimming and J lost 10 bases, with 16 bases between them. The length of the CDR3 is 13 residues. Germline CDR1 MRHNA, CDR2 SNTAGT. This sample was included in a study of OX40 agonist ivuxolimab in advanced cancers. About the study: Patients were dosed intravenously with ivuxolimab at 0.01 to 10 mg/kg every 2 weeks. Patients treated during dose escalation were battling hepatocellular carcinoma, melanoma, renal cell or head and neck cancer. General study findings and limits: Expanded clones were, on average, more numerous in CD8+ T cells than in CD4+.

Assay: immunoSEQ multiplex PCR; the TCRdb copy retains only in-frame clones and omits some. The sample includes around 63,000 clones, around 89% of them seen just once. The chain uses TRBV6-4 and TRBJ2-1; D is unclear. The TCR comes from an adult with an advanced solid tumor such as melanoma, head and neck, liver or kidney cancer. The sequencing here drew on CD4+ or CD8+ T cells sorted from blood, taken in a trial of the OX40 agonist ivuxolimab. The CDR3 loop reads CASSSDSPGEQFF. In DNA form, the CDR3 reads TGTGCCAGCAGCTCAGACTCCCCCGGGGAGCAGTTCTTC.